Presented here are 32 T cell receptor beta chains from one specimen sequenced in a study of cytomegalovirus exposure and HLA in healthy donors. The PCR employed 60 Vbeta primers together with 13 Jbeta primers. Produced via immunoSEQ multiplex PCR; TCRdb's table is partial and in-frame only. The sample contains around 200,000 clones, approximately 82% of which appear only once. The sample comprised PBMCs. These receptors were obtained from a girl aged 2 to 9 in good health and CMV-seropositive.

This sequence joins TRBV5-1 and TRBJ2-7; tentative D call: TRBD2 (6 bases). V lost 5 bases and J lost 3, with 18 bases in between. Looked up from germline, CDR1 is SGHRS and CDR2 is YFSETQ. The CDR3 sequence is 15 residues long. CDR3 nucleotides: TGCGCCAGCAGTCCCCGCGGGGAGGCAGGCTACGAGCAGTACTTC. Translated: CASSPRGEAGYEQYF.

This sequence joins TRBV28 and TRBJ2-7, with D unresolved. Germline V lookup: CDR1 MDHEN, CDR2 SYDVKM. Trimming left V 7 bases short and J 0 bases short, with 13 bases between. This CDR3 spans 14 amino acids. CDR3 in amino acids: CASMVWRGSYEQYF. In nucleotides, the CDR3 is TGTGCCAGCATGGTATGGAGAGGCTCCTACGAGCAGTACTTC.

This sequence joins TRBV6-6 and TRBJ2-7; weak D call: TRBD2 (7 bases). The ends were cut back, 2 bases at V and 6 bases at J, with 20 bases in the middle. The CDR3 runs 16 residues. Germline values: CDR1 MNHNY, CDR2 SVGAGI (reference sequence). The CDR3 DNA reads as TGTGCCAGCAGTTACAGGGGGGGAGGACTAGTCAGCGAGCAGTACTTC. This encodes CASSYRGGGLVSEQYF.

This clone was recorded a few times. The chain is built from TRBV7-2 and TRBJ2-1; 8 bases are shared with TRBD2. The ends lost 2 bases at V and 4 bases at J; junction bases unmatched: 7. This CDR3 has 16 amino acids. The germline CDR1 and CDR2 sequences are SGHTA and FQGNSA. The CDR3 loop is CASSLMSSGGYNEQFF. The CDR3 coding sequence is TGTGCCAGCAGCTTAATGTCAAGCGGGGGTTACAATGAGCAGTTCTTC.

The chain combines TRBV15 with TRBJ1-1; 8 positions agree with TRBD1. V trimming: 6 bases; J trimming: 6 bases; junction bases outside the gene matches: 9. The CDR3 extends over 14 amino acids. Germline V gene data show CDR1 as LNHNV and CDR2 as YYDKDF (reference sequence). The CDR3 coding sequence is TGTGCCACCAGGGACAGGGCGGGCATCCCTGAAGCTTTCTTT. This encodes CATRDRAGIPEAFF.

The chain is built from TRBV6-1 and TRBJ2-7; 9 bases are a match to TRBD2. The V gene's germline CDR1 is MNHNS and CDR2 SASEGT. V lost 1 base, J lost 0 bases, and 1 base stayed unmatched. The CDR3 runs to 15 residues. The CDR3 sequence is CASSEGLADSYEQYF. In DNA, the CDR3 is TGTGCCAGCAGTGAAGGACTAGCGGACTCCTACGAGCAGTACTTC.

The rearrangement links TRBV5-1 to TRBJ1-6, with D possibly TRBD1 on 5 matching bases. V lost 2 bases and J lost 7, with 7 bases in between. Germline CDR1 reads SGHRS; CDR2 reads YFSETQ. There are 13 residues in the CDR3. CDR3 DNA: TGCGCCAGCAGCTTACAGGAAAATTCACCCCTCCACTTT. This encodes CASSLQENSPLHF. Filled out from reference TRBV5-1 and TRBJ1-6, the complete variable domain reads KAGVTQTPRYLIKTRGQQVTLSCSPISGHRSVSWYQQTPGQGLQFLFEYFSETQRNKGNFPGRFSGRQFSNSRSEMNVSTLELGDSALYLCASSLQENSPLHFGNGTRLTVT.

The chain combines TRBV27 with TRBJ2-1; TRBD2 aligns across 7 bases. V lost 0 bases, J lost 6 bases, and 5 bases stayed unmatched. The CDR3 totals 15 residues. CDR1 is MNHEY and CDR2 is SMNVEV in the germline V gene (reference sequence). The CDR3 nucleotides read TGTGCCAGCAGTTTATCGTGGGAGGGCCTCAATGAGCAGTTCTTC. Its translation is CASSLSWEGLNEQFF.

The chain carries TRBV28 and TRBJ1-2, with TRBD1 matching over 8 bases. V was clipped by 6 bases and J by 6 bases; unmatched bases: 15. This CDR3 spans 16 amino acids. Germline V gene lookup returns CDR1 MDHEN and CDR2 SYDVKM. CDR3 in DNA: TGTGCCAGCAGCCTCATCGGGACAGGAGGGTTCGATGGCTACACCTTC. Encoded protein: CASSLIGTGGFDGYTF.

V is TRBV5-8 and J is TRBJ2-1; 8 bases map to TRBD2. V gave up 4 bases and J gave up 6 bases; unmatched junction bases: 9. The CDR3 totals 15 residues. Per germline, CDR1 SGHTS and CDR2 YDEGEE. This CDR3 reads CASSRLGGGLNEQFF. CDR3 DNA: TGTGCCAGCAGCCGACTCGGCGGGGGGCTCAATGAGCAGTTCTTC.

The chain combines TRBV2 with TRBJ2-1; no firm D call. The CDR3 has 11 residues. Deletions cut 3 bases from V and 11 bases from J, with 8 bases between. Germline V gene data show CDR1 as SNHLY and CDR2 as FYNNEI. The CDR3 DNA sequence: TGTGCCAGCAGTGACTGGGCGAAGCAGTTCTTC. It encodes CASSDWAKQFF.

This rearrangement joins TRBV5-8 to TRBJ2-3; 8 bases line up with TRBD2. The CDR3 sequence is 15 residues long. The germline V gene encodes CDR1 SGHTS and CDR2 YDEGEE. V gave up 0 bases and J gave up 5 bases; unmatched junction bases: 5. The CDR3 nucleotides read TGTGCCAGCAGCTTGGTTGTTAGCGGGATAGATACGCAGTATTTT. This encodes CASSLVVSGIDTQYF.

This clone was counted a single time. The chain recombines TRBV4-1 with TRBJ2-3, with 13 bases fitting TRBD2. V dropped 3 bases and J dropped 6; count of bases not matched to a gene: 6. The germline V gene has CDR1 MGHRA and CDR2 YSYEKL. The CDR3 loop spans 16 amino acids. CDR3 DNA sequence: TGCGCCAGCAGCCAGGGACTAGCGGGGCCCGTTGATACGCAGTATTTT. Residues: CASSQGLAGPVDTQYF.

The chain recombines TRBV4-1 with TRBJ2-1; the D gene is possibly TRBD2 (6 bases). The CDR3 runs to 12 residues. Trimming stripped 6 bases from V and 6 bases from J, with 9 bases between. CDR1 and CDR2 (germline): MGHRA, YSYEKL. The CDR3 is CASRGRGNEQFF. The CDR3 DNA reads TGCGCCAGCAGAGGGCGGGGCAATGAGCAGTTCTTC.

This sequence joins TRBV30 and TRBJ1-1; D not certain. This CDR3 region has 14 residues. CDR1 is GTSNPN and CDR2 is SVGIG in the germline V gene (reference sequence). Between the trimmed V and J ends, which lost 0 bases and 6 bases, there was a span of 14 bases. The CDR3 region is CAWSVQRGTAEAFF. The DNA of the CDR3 is TGTGCCTGGAGTGTACAACGGGGAACGGCTGAAGCTTTCTTT.

The rearrangement joins TRBV21-1 to TRBJ1-1; the table's D call, TRBD1, was not checked against the DNA. TRBV21-1 is given as a pseudogene. The CDR3 extends over 18 amino acids. CDR3: CASSKEGQGSYIGTEAFF. The CDR3 DNA reads as TGTGCCAGCAGCAAAGAGGGACAGGGATCCTATATCGGCACTGAAGCTTTCTTT.

This clone showed up just once. The chain has TRBV9 and TRBJ2-7, with D possibly being TRBD2 (5 bases). Per germline, CDR1 SGDLS and CDR2 YYNGEE. The germline V and J ends were trimmed by 4 bases and 2 bases, with 10 bases remaining between them. This CDR3 contains 13 residues. This CDR3 is CASSPSGPYEQYF. Here the CDR3 DNA reads TGTGCCAGCAGCCCAAGCGGACCCTACGAGCAGTACTTC. The entire variable domain, with the rest obtained from reference TRBV9 and TRBJ2-7, is as follows: DSGVTQTPKHLITATGQRVTLRCSPRSGDLSVYWYQQSLDQGLQFLIQYYNGEERAKGNILERFSAQQFPDLHSELNLSSLELGDSALYFCASSPSGPYEQYFGPGTRLTVT.

Of note for this clone: Other DNA sequences in the same sample also yield this CDR3. The gene calls are TRBV9 and TRBJ2-7, with D perhaps TRBD1 (5 bases). Germline V gene data show CDR1 as SGDLS and CDR2 as YYNGEE. The CDR3 length is 14 residues. V was clipped by 0 bases and J by 1 base, with 8 bases between them. The CDR3 region has the DNA TGTGCCAGCAGCGTAGGTCCAGGGTCCTACGAGCAGTACTTC. Protein product: CASSVGPGSYEQYF.

This chain connects TRBV29-1 to TRBJ1-2; the D gene is possibly TRBD1 (6 bases). Germline assignment: CDR1 SQVTM and CDR2 ANQGSEA. The CDR3 contains 12 residues. Trimming shortened V by 4 bases and J by 3 bases, and 9 bases separated the two germline ends. The CDR3 nucleotides are TGCAGCGTTGGGGACAACTACTATGGCTACACCTTC. Its translation is CSVGDNYYGYTF. The variable domain in full, with the rest retrieved from reference TRBV29-1 and TRBJ1-2, is SAVISQKPSRDICQRGTSLTIQCQVDSQVTMMFWYRQQPGQSLTLIATANQGSEATYESGFVIDKFPISRPNLTFSTLTVSNMSPEDSSIYLCSVGDNYYGYTFGSGTRLTVV.

The chain has TRBV18 and TRBJ1-1, with TRBD1 as a possible D gene (6 bases). CDR3 length equals 13 residues. With 5 bases removed from V and 0 bases from J, the gap between germline ends came to 7 bases. From germline, CDR1 is KGHSH and CDR2 LQKENI. The CDR3: CASSAGVNTEAFF. As DNA, the CDR3 is TGTGCCAGCTCAGCAGGGGTGAACACTGAAGCTTTCTTT. The variable domain in full, with the rest retrieved from reference TRBV18 and TRBJ1-1, is NAGVMQNPRHLVRRRGQEARLRCSPMKGHSHVYWYRQLPEEGLKFMVYLQKENIIDESGMPKERFSAEFPKEGPSILRIQQVVRGDSAAYFCASSAGVNTEAFFGQGTRLTVV.

The chain is built from TRBV4-1 and TRBJ1-1; D perhaps matches TRBD1 (6 bases). The CDR3 extends over 15 amino acids. Germline CDR1 MGHRA, CDR2 YSYEKL. The germline V and J ends were trimmed by 0 bases and 6 bases, with 14 bases remaining between them. Written as DNA, the CDR3 is TGCGCCAGCAGCCAAGACTTGGGCAGGGGTCCTGAAGCTTTCTTT. Translated: CASSQDLGRGPEAFF.

The chain links TRBV30 to TRBJ2-7, with TRBD2 as a possible D gene (6 bases). The germline V and J ends were trimmed by 2 bases and 9 bases, with 14 bases remaining between them. The germline gives CDR1 GTSNPN, CDR2 SVGIG (reference sequence). This CDR3 comprises 12 residues. Here the CDR3 reads CAWSYQGGRQYF. CDR3 DNA: TGTGCCTGGAGTTACCAGGGAGGAAGGCAGTACTTC.

The chain joins TRBV19 to TRBJ1-2, with 8 bases that match TRBD1. CDR1 is LNHDA, CDR2 SQIVND, per germline (reference sequence). The V and J ends lost 3 bases and 8 bases, in that order; junction bases with no gene match: 8. The CDR3 is 14 amino acids. The CDR3 spells CASSITGGGGGYTF. The DNA for the CDR3 is TGTGCCAGTAGTATTACAGGGGGTGGCGGGGGCTACACCTTC.

V and J are TRBV11-3 and TRBJ1-2; D gene unclear. Germline CDR1 reads SGHNT; CDR2 reads YENEEA. There are 12 residues in the CDR3. V lost 6 bases and J 8 bases, leaving 13 bases between the germline ends. The CDR3 protein is CASRTGSEGYTF. CDR3 DNA: TGTGCCAGCAGAACTGGGAGCGAGGGCTACACCTTC.

The gene calls are TRBV5-1 and TRBJ2-3, with D maybe TRBD2 (7 bases). The CDR3 runs 16 residues. Trimming removed 0 bases at V and 3 bases at J, with 14 bases between. Germline V lookup: CDR1 SGHRS, CDR2 YFSETQ. The CDR3 region has the DNA TGCGCCAGCAGCTTGGGATCCGGGGGGCAAACAGATACGCAGTATTTT. Its translation is CASSLGSGGQTDTQYF.

This chain uses TRBV5-1 with TRBJ1-1, with 7 bases matching TRBD1. V lost 2 bases to trimming and J lost 4 bases; unmatched junction nucleotides: 8. Germline V CDR1 and CDR2: SGHRS, YFSETQ. The CDR3 extends over 15 amino acids. The CDR3 is CASSLNDRDGTEAFF. The CDR3 DNA follows: TGCGCCAGCAGCTTAAACGACAGGGATGGCACTGAAGCTTTCTTT.

The chain is built from TRBV6-5 and TRBJ1-1; D might be TRBD1 (5 bases). This CDR3 has 14 amino acids. The germline gives CDR1 MNHEY, CDR2 SVGAGI. Trimming left V 0 bases short and J 7 bases short, with 12 bases between. The CDR3 protein is CASSYSLGGDEAFF. As DNA, the CDR3 is TGTGCCAGCAGTTACTCGTTGGGGGGGGATGAAGCTTTCTTT.

There are a few counts of this clone. The chain uses TRBV7-9 and TRBJ1-1, with TRBD1 identical over 8 bases. This CDR3 comprises 15 residues. Germline CDR1 SEHNR, CDR2 FQNEAQ (reference sequence). The V and J ends lost 3 bases and 5 bases, in that order; junction bases with no gene match: 8. CDR3 sequence: CASSFPTGGATEAFF. CDR3 bases: TGTGCCAGCAGCTTTCCCACAGGGGGGGCAACTGAAGCTTTCTTT.

The DNA of the CDR3 is TGTGCCAGCAGTGAAGTTCCTTCCGAGCAGTACTTC. Its protein product is CASSEVPSEQYF. The chain combines TRBV6-1 with TRBJ2-7; D uncertain. Trimming shortened V by 1 base and J by 6 bases, and 7 bases separated the two germline ends. This CDR3 contains 12 residues. Germline V lookup: CDR1 MNHNS, CDR2 SASEGT.

The chain links TRBV10-3 to TRBJ2-3; D may be TRBD2 (7 bases). The length of the CDR3 is 13 residues. V shed 4 bases and J shed 6 bases, with 11 bases lying between them. The germline CDR1 and CDR2 sequences are ENHRY and SYGVKD. CDR3 coding DNA: TGTGCCATCAGTGTTGGGGGGGCCGATACGCAGTATTTT. Its protein is CAISVGGADTQYF.

CDR3 protein: CASGSGTGPQHF. In nucleotides, the CDR3 is TGTGCCAGCGGAAGTGGAACGGGGCCCCAGCATTTT. This chain joins TRBV27 and TRBJ1-5; no reliable D call. Trimming removed 8 bases from V and 9 bases from J, with 14 bases in between. This CDR3 region has 12 residues. Germline values: CDR1 MNHEY, CDR2 SMNVEV (reference sequence).

This clone was observed a few times. The chain recombines TRBV5-6 with TRBJ1-2; D ambiguous. V lost 2 bases and J lost 4, with 9 bases in between. Looked up from germline, CDR1 is SGHDT and CDR2 is YYEEEE. This CDR3 region has 13 residues. CDR3 nucleotide sequence: TGTGCCAGCAGCTTAGCGTGGAGCTATGGCTACACCTTC. Residues: CASSLAWSYGYTF.